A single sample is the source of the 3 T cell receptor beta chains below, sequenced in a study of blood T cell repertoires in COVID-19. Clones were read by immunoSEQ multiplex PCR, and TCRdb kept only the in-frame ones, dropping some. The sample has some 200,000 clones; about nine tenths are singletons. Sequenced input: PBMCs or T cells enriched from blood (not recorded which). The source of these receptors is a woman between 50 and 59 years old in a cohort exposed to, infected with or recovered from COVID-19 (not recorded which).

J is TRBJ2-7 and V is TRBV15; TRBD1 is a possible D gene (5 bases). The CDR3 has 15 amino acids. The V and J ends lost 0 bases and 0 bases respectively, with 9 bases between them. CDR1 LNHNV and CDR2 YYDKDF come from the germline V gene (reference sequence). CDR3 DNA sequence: TGTGCCACCAGCAGAGAGAAGGGGATCTCCTACGAGCAGTACTTC. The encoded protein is CATSREKGISYEQYF.

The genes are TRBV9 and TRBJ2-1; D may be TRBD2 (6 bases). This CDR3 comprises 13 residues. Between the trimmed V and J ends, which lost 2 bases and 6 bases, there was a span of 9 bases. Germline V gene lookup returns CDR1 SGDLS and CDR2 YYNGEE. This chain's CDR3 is CASSVSGVNEQFF. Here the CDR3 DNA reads TGTGCCAGCAGCGTTTCGGGGGTCAATGAGCAGTTCTTC.

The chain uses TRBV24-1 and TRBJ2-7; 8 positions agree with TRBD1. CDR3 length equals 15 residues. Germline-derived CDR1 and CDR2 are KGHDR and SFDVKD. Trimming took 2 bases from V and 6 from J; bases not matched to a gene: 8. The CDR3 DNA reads TGTGCCACCAGTGATTCCGGACAGGGAAAGGGCGAGCAGTACTTC. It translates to CATSDSGQGKGEQYF.